One sample yielded the 27 T cell receptor beta chains listed below, sequenced in a study of beta chain features in type 1 diabetes (dated by TCRdb to 2016 to 2018). The library relied on the immunoSEQ multiplex PCR assay. The entire isolated RNA was reverse transcribed using the High Capacity cDNA Reverse Transcription Kit, and thus expressed TCRB transcripts were sequenced. The table comes from immuneACCESS by way of TCRdb, which keeps in-frame sequences with V and J called. Part of the clones is missing from these tables; in studies checked, under half for an unresolved V gene and the rest for unknown reasons. The sample table shows about 68,000 clones, and 45% to 50% are seen once. The top ten clones comprise 0.7% of the sample. Broader findings and caveats from the paper: Type 1 diabetes patients showed a moderate but significant shortening of TCRB CDR3 length in all four CD4+ subsets.

These receptors have no identified antigens. The sample taken for sequencing was central memory CD4+ T cells from blood. The receptor set was obtained from a man between 25 and 39 years old with type 1 diabetes.

This clone has just a few counts. V and J are TRBV2 and TRBJ2-1; 10 bases agree with TRBD2. Germline CDR1 reads SNHLY; CDR2 reads FYNNEI. The CDR3 has 14 amino acids. V lost 6 bases, J lost 5 bases, and 4 bases stayed unmatched. CDR3 residues: CASSLAGAHNEQFF. The CDR3 DNA reads TGTGCCAGCAGCCTAGCGGGGGCCCACAATGAGCAGTTCTTC.

The rearrangement links TRBV10-3 to TRBJ1-2; no clear D. Trimming took 3 bases from V and 4 from J, leaving 9 bases between them. The CDR3 length is 13 residues. Germline CDR1 is ENHRY and CDR2 is SYGVKD. Here the CDR3 reads CAISERESYGYTF. CDR3 nucleotide sequence: TGTGCCATCAGTGAAAGGGAGTCCTATGGCTACACCTTC.

This clone has more than one count but fewer than ten. The chain employs TRBV7-2 and TRBJ2-5; D is possibly TRBD2 (7 bases). CDR1 and CDR2 from the germline V gene are SGHTA and FQGNSA. The CDR3 spans 14 residues. The germline V and J ends were trimmed by 1 base and 4 bases, with 10 bases remaining between them. The CDR3 DNA sequence: TGTGCCAGCAGCTTAGGGGGGGGCGCAGAGACCCAGTACTTC. Translated: CASSLGGGAETQYF.

Many counts were recorded for this clone. J is TRBJ2-2 and V is TRBV11-2, with D possibly matching TRBD2 (6 bases). This CDR3 is 16 amino acids long. Germline lookup yields CDR1 SGHAT and CDR2 FQNNGV. V was trimmed by 0 bases and J by 2 bases, leaving 10 bases between them. CDR3 residues: CASSLEGGINTGELFF. The CDR3 DNA sequence: TGTGCCAGCAGCTTAGAGGGGGGTATAAACACCGGGGAGCTGTTTTTT.

This sequence joins TRBV5-4 and TRBJ2-2, with 7 bases matching TRBD1. The J segment lost 3 bases and the V segment lost 6 bases, leaving 8 bases of the junction unmatched. Germline V gene data show CDR1 as SGHNT and CDR2 as YYREEE (reference sequence). The CDR3 totals 15 residues. CDR3: CASTHDRADTGELFF. For the CDR3, the DNA is TGTGCCAGCACCCATGACAGGGCTGACACCGGGGAGCTGTTTTTT.

The J gene is TRBJ1-6, the V gene TRBV10-3, with D hard to call. The V end lost 10 bases, the J end lost 9 bases, and 19 bases lay between the germline ends. Germline CDR1 reads ENHRY; CDR2 reads SYGVKD. The length of the CDR3 is 14 residues. In DNA, the CDR3 is TGTGCCACCTCCCCCGAAAACAGCATTTCACCCCTCCACTTT. Residues: CATSPENSISPLHF.

This clone was seen a handful of times. This chain uses TRBV7-9 with TRBJ2-5; 8 bases are a match to TRBD2. Trimming removed 5 bases from V and 4 bases from J; junction bases left unmatched: 15. The CDR3 has 17 amino acids. Per germline, CDR1 SEHNR and CDR2 FQNEAQ (reference sequence). CDR3 sequence: CASSAFSTGRATETQYF. The CDR3 nucleotides are TGTGCCAGCAGCGCTTTTAGCACCGGGAGGGCCACAGAGACCCAGTACTTC.

This chain's CDR3 is CASSRIDNAEAFF. As DNA, the CDR3 is TGTGCCAGCAGCCGGATCGACAATGCTGAAGCTTTCTTT. This chain links TRBV28 with TRBJ1-1; D remains unclear. Germline CDR1 MDHEN, CDR2 SYDVKM. V shed 6 bases and J shed 6 bases, with 14 bases lying between them. CDR3 length: 13 residues.

This rearrangement joins TRBV9 to TRBJ2-7, with D maybe TRBD1 (7 bases). This CDR3 is built from 14 residues. Germline values: CDR1 SGDLS, CDR2 YYNGEE. V shed 0 bases and J shed 6 bases, with 13 bases lying between them. The CDR3 region is CASSVEGRGAEQYF. CDR3 DNA: TGTGCCAGCAGCGTAGAGGGCAGGGGGGCCGAGCAGTACTTC.

This clone was picked up a small number of times. V gene TRBV30 combines with J gene TRBJ2-3; D might be TRBD2 (5 bases). This CDR3 contains 12 residues. Germline V gene sequence: CDR1 GTSNPN, CDR2 SVGIG (reference sequence). Trimming took 0 bases from V and 8 from J, leaving 9 bases between them. CDR3 sequence: CAWSVLGATQYF. CDR3 sequence (DNA): TGTGCCTGGAGTGTACTGGGAGCTACGCAGTATTTT.

The rearrangement links TRBV7-9 to TRBJ2-1; 7 nucleotides match TRBD1. V shed 2 bases, J shed 7 bases, and the junction held 5 bases outside the gene matches. Germline V gives CDR1 SEHNR, CDR2 FQNEAQ (reference sequence). The CDR3 has 14 amino acids. CDR3 amino acids: CASSLLTGENEQFF. As DNA, the CDR3 is TGTGCCAGCAGCTTACTTACAGGGGAGAATGAGCAGTTCTTC.

V and J are TRBV5-1 and TRBJ2-1; 11 bases line up with TRBD1. The CDR3 is 15 residues long. In germline, CDR1 is SGHRS, CDR2 YFSETQ. V gave up 4 bases and J gave up 9 bases; unmatched junction bases: 9. This CDR3 reads CASSARTGGGGEQFF. The CDR3 region has the DNA TGCGCCAGCAGCGCCCGGACAGGGGGCGGAGGTGAGCAGTTCTTC.

The V and J genes are TRBV5-4 and TRBJ2-5, with TRBD1 as a possible D gene (5 bases). The J call is doubtful: the DNA matches TRBJ2-7 better. There are 14 residues in the CDR3. The germline gives CDR1 SGHNT, CDR2 YYREEE (reference sequence). CDR3 loop: CASSLGQGSYEQYF. The CDR3 bases are TGTGCCAGCAGCTTGGGCCAGGGCTCCTACGAGCAGTACTTC.

The table lists this clone with a few counts. The chain links TRBV7-9 to TRBJ2-1, with TRBD2 identical over 12 bases. This CDR3 is 18 amino acids long. Germline assignment: CDR1 SEHNR and CDR2 FQNEAQ (reference sequence). The V gene end was trimmed by 5 bases and the J gene end by 4 bases; junction bases not matched to a gene: 12. The CDR3 nucleotides read TGTGCCAGCAGCCCGATAACTCTAGCGGGGGGGCTATACAATGAGCAGTTCTTC. Residues: CASSPITLAGGLYNEQFF.

The rearrangement links TRBV19 to TRBJ1-3; D is uncertain. The V gene lost 1 base and the J gene lost 0 bases, with 7 bases spanning the gap. The length of the CDR3 is 15 residues. Germline assignment: CDR1 LNHDA and CDR2 SQIVND (reference sequence). CDR3 amino acids: CASSIVPSSGNTIYF. The CDR3 DNA is TGTGCCAGTAGTATAGTGCCGAGCTCTGGAAACACCATATATTTT.

This clone was seen a single time. CDR3 residues: CASTPEPRSYNSPLHF. CDR3 nucleotides: TGCGCCAGCACCCCGGAGCCCCGCTCCTATAATTCACCCCTCCACTTT. The chain recombines TRBV4-1 with TRBJ1-6, with D uncertain. Looked up from germline, CDR1 is MGHRA and CDR2 is YSYEKL. The CDR3 sequence is 16 residues long. The germline V and J ends were trimmed by 7 bases and 0 bases, with 13 bases remaining between them.

The chain combines TRBV7-9 with TRBJ1-2, with TRBD1 matching 9 bases. This CDR3 comprises 12 residues. CDR1 and CDR2 from the germline V gene are SEHNR and FQNEAQ (reference sequence). V lost 6 bases and J lost 10; bases outside the gene matches: 6. The CDR3 sequence: CASRRDRVDYTF. The CDR3 nucleotides read TGTGCCAGCAGGCGGGACAGGGTTGACTACACCTTC. Drawing the rest from reference TRBV7-9 and TRBJ1-2, the complete variable domain is DTGVSQNPRHKITKRGQNVTFRCDPISEHNRLYWYRQTLGQGPEFLTYFQNEAQLEKSRLLSDRFSAERPKGSFSTLEIQRTEQGDSAMYLCASRRDRVDYTFGSGTRLTVV.

The chain is built from TRBV10-3 and TRBJ2-2, with a tentative D call TRBD1 (5 bases). Germline V lookup: CDR1 ENHRY, CDR2 SYGVKD. This CDR3 region has 15 residues. The ends were cut back, 5 bases at V and 0 bases at J, with 10 bases in the middle. CDR3 loop: CAISYGHPNTGELFF. The CDR3 DNA reads as TGTGCCATCAGTTATGGACATCCGAACACCGGGGAGCTGTTTTTT.

This clone was seen a handful of times. This chain connects TRBV7-9 to TRBJ1-5, with 8 bases identical to TRBD1. The CDR3 totals 14 residues. CDR1 and CDR2 from the germline V gene are SEHNR and FQNEAQ (reference sequence). Unmatched junction bases numbered 7, after V lost 5 bases and J lost 7 bases. CDR3 nucleotide sequence: TGTGCCAGCAGCCCGCAGGGGGCCTTGCAGCCCCAGCATTTT. Amino acids: CASSPQGALQPQHF.

This clone was seen a handful of times. V gene TRBV7-8 combines with J gene TRBJ1-2; TRBD1 aligns across 10 bases. The CDR3 sequence is 14 residues long. Trimming cost V 1 base and J 8 bases; bases outside gene matches: 4. Germline V gives CDR1 SGHVS, CDR2 FQNEAQ. The CDR3 protein is CASSLGGQGNGYTF. CDR3 coding DNA: TGTGCCAGCAGCTTAGGGGGACAGGGGAACGGCTACACCTTC.

The chain carries TRBV15 and TRBJ1-2, with a tentative D call TRBD1 (5 bases). Germline values: CDR1 LNHNV, CDR2 YYDKDF (reference sequence). CDR3 size: 14 residues. V was pared by 3 bases and J by 7 bases, with 15 bases between. The DNA for the CDR3 is TGTGCCACCAGCAGCCCCATGACAGCCGGTGGCTACACCTTC. Its translation: CATSSPMTAGGYTF.

The chain uses TRBV11-3 and TRBJ1-2, with D possibly matching TRBD1 (5 bases). The CDR3 is made up of 14 amino acids. Germline-derived CDR1 and CDR2 are SGHNT and YENEEA. V was shortened by 5 bases and J by 1 base, with 11 bases between the two germline ends. For the CDR3, the DNA is TGTGCCAGCAGCCCCGGGGGGGATAACTATGGCTACACCTTC. Its protein product is CASSPGGDNYGYTF.

The V and J genes are TRBV6-5 and TRBJ2-3; the match to TRBD2 covers 10 bases. With V trimmed by 5 bases and J by 1 base, 0 bases remained unmatched. Germline V gene data show CDR1 as MNHEY and CDR2 as SVGAGI. The CDR3 has 14 residues. The CDR3 DNA sequence: TGTGCCAGCAGTACTAGCGGGGGCACAGATACGCAGTATTTT. This codes for CASSTSGGTDTQYF.

The V call is TRBV4-1, the J call TRBJ1-3; D remains ambiguous. The germline V gene has CDR1 MGHRA and CDR2 YSYEKL. CDR3 length: 18 residues. The V end was cut by 0 bases, the J end by 2 bases, with 17 bases between. The CDR3 loop reads CASSQDNPASVTGNTIYF. In DNA form, the CDR3 reads TGCGCCAGCAGCCAAGATAATCCCGCCAGTGTCACTGGAAACACCATATATTTT.

This clone was observed once. The chain recombines TRBV18 with TRBJ2-7; 9 bases line up with TRBD1. V lost 0 bases and J lost 2; bases outside the gene matches: 2. Germline assignment: CDR1 KGHSH and CDR2 LQKENI. This CDR3 region has 15 residues. CDR3 sequence reads: CASSPPGQGTYEQYF. CDR3 in DNA: TGTGCCAGCTCACCACCGGGACAGGGAACCTACGAGCAGTACTTC.

This clone showed up just a few times. The rearrangement uses TRBV12-5 and TRBJ2-2; D is unresolved. This CDR3 is 14 amino acids long. The V gene lost 7 bases and the J gene lost 4 bases, with 13 bases spanning the gap. Germline V gene lookup returns CDR1 LGHNT and CDR2 FRNRAP. The chain's CDR3 is CASAPVGFTGELFF. CDR3 nucleotide sequence: TGTGCTAGTGCCCCCGTCGGGTTCACCGGGGAGCTGTTTTTT.

This clone appeared once. V usage is TRBV25-1 and J usage is TRBJ2-3; D is possibly TRBD1 (6 bases). Germline CDR1 is MGHDK and CDR2 is SYGVNS. V was shortened by 3 bases and J by 6 bases, with 13 bases between the two germline ends. The CDR3 spans 14 residues. The DNA for the CDR3 is TGTGCCAGCAGTGAGACAGGTCCCCAGGATACGCAGTATTTT. It encodes CASSETGPQDTQYF.